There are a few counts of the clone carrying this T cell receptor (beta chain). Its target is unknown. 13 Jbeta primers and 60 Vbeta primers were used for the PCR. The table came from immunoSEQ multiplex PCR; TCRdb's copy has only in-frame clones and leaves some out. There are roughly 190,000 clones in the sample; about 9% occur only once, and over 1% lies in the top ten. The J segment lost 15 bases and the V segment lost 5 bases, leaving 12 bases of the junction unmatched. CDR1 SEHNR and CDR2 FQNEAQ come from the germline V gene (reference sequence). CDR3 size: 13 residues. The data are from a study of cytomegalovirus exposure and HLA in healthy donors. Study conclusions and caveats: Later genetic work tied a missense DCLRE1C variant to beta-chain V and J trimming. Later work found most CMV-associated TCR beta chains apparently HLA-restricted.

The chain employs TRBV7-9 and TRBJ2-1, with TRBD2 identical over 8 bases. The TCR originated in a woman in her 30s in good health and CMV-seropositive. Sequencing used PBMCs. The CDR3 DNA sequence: TGTGCCAGCAGCAATAGGGGGACTAGTGATCCGTTCTTC. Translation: CASSNRGTSDPFF.